This T cell receptor beta chain was sequenced in a study of shared clonotypes between healthy human individuals (dated by TCRdb to 2020 to 2022). Concerning the study at large: The cohort included a few men and a couple of women between 18 and 49 years of age. To estimate repertoire size and how much clonotype sharing occurs between individuals, the study deeply sequenced the blood TCR repertoires of roughly 5 healthy adults. Each donor's leukapheresis produced roughly between roughly 0.85 and 9 billion PBMCs. For each donor, three plates each were used for CD4 naive and CD4 memory, two plates were used for CD8 naive, and one plate was used for CD8 memory. Different laboratories and diverse techniques were used to prepare libraries and sequence TCR repertoires, to increase sequencing depth and limit assay-specific biases.

General conclusions and limits of the study: Higher generation probabilities were observed for clonotypes shared by all four sorted-subset donors than for non-shared clonotypes. When a few donors were compared, the shared fraction of clonotypes was 5% to 6.5% for naive CD4, roughly 3.3% for naive CD8, 2.3% for memory CD4, and 0.35% to 0.4% for memory CD8. Estimated clonotype richness was generally larger for naive than for memory subsets. Pairwise subsampling indicated that sequencing depth was expected to affect the degree of clonotype sharing among donors. Sampling was restricted to blood, and TCR repertoires in tissues likely differ from the TCR repertoires found in blood. Rarefaction of sorted-subset datasets indicated incomplete sequencing despite the large sequencing depth. The small number of donors limited the genetic and exposure-history diversity represented.

Using the deep immunoSEQ assay, multiplex PCR amplified TCR CDR3 regions from genomic DNA. Extracted genomic DNA from each cell subset was distributed evenly across all wells of several immunoSEQ 96-well plates, and each plate was treated as a replicate. For sorted subsets, each replicate PCR was loaded with roughly 190 ng genomic DNA, equivalent to 30,000 or so T cell genomes. Purified libraries were quantified with a Qubit 3.0 fluorometer, sized on a Bioanalyzer 2100, and re-quantified with the KAPA Library Quantification kit. Every immunoSEQ 96-well plate was sequenced on a separate single-read 150-cycle Illumina NextSeq 550 flow cell. Per the authors' processing: Because the immunoSEQ output held only junctional sequences and lacked quality scores, the filtering could not match the filtering applied to full-length reads. Sequences were annotated with PyIR, a Python wrapper for IgBLAST v1.9, using IMGT germline references to assign V/J genes and CDR3. Reads with weak V/J assignments (E-value above 1e-6), missing CDR3, stop codons, out-of-frame junctions, or ambiguous translated residues were removed. V3J clonotypes were defined as sequences sharing an identical inferred V gene, J gene, and CDR3 amino acid sequence. Percentage overlap between repertoires was computed as shared unique clonotypes divided by the size of the smaller repertoire. Three approaches were used to assess repertoire richness: RTK rarefaction, the Chao1 estimator, and Recon v2.1 estimates of unobserved clonotypes. For all TCRbeta clonotypes obtained by the gDNA method from a handful of donors, generation probabilities were computed with OLGA. Here the immuneACCESS table is served through TCRdb, limited to in-frame sequences with V and J called. Missing clones are a known gap in these copies; in checked studies unresolved V genes cover under half, and the rest lacks a known reason. That table gives V, J and clone size, and the DNA gave D and trimming. The sample yields some 700,000 clones; 80% to 95% were counted once. Clones ranked in the top ten supply approximately 35% of the sample.

The CDR3 contains 15 residues, cysteine and phenylalanine counted. The kept DNA is CDR3 alone, 45 bases in frame from the first base. Donors were healthy HIV-negative adults with no recently reported acute infections or vaccinations. Every donor was a Caucasian adult residing in Nashville, Tennessee, USA. CD8 memory samples consisted of magnetically selected CD45RO+ cells combined with CCR7-negative CD45RA+ effector memory (TemRA) cells. Blood was obtained by leukapheresis, after which PBMCs were separated by Ficoll-Histopaque density gradient centrifugation and cryopreserved in liquid nitrogen vapor phase. Analytical flow cytometry was used to check the purity and quantity of every magnetically sorted T cell population. Each sorted fraction had its genomic DNA isolated and then quantified by UV absorbance on a Nanodrop 2000c. Of note for this clone: Its target antigen remains unknown. Qualities for individual bases were not recorded, and no much larger clone is one base off.

The sample comprised memory CD8+ T cells from PBMCs. This specimen's cell subset or site label, per the study, means: CD45RO+ cells pooled with CCR7-negative TemRA cells. This chain joins TRBV21-1 to TRBJ2-3; the table's D call, TRBD2, has no DNA check behind it. TRBV21-1 is termed a pseudogene. The receptor was derived from a man aged 18 to 30 in good health. Some clones in this sample may be carry-over from other donors' samples. The DNA sequence is given as TGTGCCAGCAGCAAACAACTGCCCCACACAGATACGCAGTATTTT. Its amino acids are CASSKQLPHTDTQYF.